The 17 T cell receptor beta chains presented below share a single source sample, sequenced in a study of T cell responses to AZD1222 COVID-19 vaccine. Profiled with immunoSEQ multiplex PCR; TCRdb holds only in-frame clones, not every one. In the table there are about 140,000 clones, around 90% of which are singletons. Source: peripheral blood, taken 28 days after the second dose of the MenACWY control vaccine. The origin of the receptors is an adult who received the MenACWY meningococcal vaccine as a control.

The V gene is TRBV28, the J gene TRBJ2-7; a weak D match, TRBD1 (6 bases). Trimming stripped 3 bases from V and 5 bases from J, with 20 bases between. Germline lookup yields CDR1 MDHEN and CDR2 SYDVKM. The CDR3 runs to 16 residues. CDR3 nucleotide sequence: TGTGCCAGCAGTTTCTCACAGGGTCTAAAGCGCGACGAGCAGTACTTC. Protein product: CASSFSQGLKRDEQYF. The full variable domain, in which reference TRBV28 and TRBJ2-7 provide the parts outside the CDR3, is DVKVTQSSRYLVKRTGEKVFLECVQDMDHENMFWYRQDPGLGLRLIYFSYDVKMKEKGDIPEGYSVSREKKERFSLILESASTNQTSMYLCASSFSQGLKRDEQYFGPGTRLTVT.

The chain is built from TRBV7-3 and TRBJ1-3; 7 positions match TRBD1. V lost 1 base to trimming and J lost 0 bases; unmatched junction nucleotides: 15. The CDR3 consists of 20 residues. Germline assignment: CDR1 SGHTA and CDR2 FQGTGA. As DNA, the CDR3 is TGTGCCAGCAGCTTAAAAGAGTTACCGGGACAGAGACCCTCTGGAAACACCATATATTTT. This encodes CASSLKELPGQRPSGNTIYF.

The V and J genes are TRBV7-9 and TRBJ1-2; 8 bases are a match to TRBD1. Looked up from germline, CDR1 is SEHNR and CDR2 is FQNEAQ (reference sequence). The trim removed 7 bases at V and 8 bases at J, leaving 9 bases unmatched. The CDR3 extends over 13 amino acids. The CDR3 coding sequence is TGTGCCAGCATCCAGACAGGGGTAGGAGGCTACACCTTC. The encoded protein is CASIQTGVGGYTF.

The chain is built from TRBV30 and TRBJ1-2, with D possibly matching TRBD1 (5 bases). This CDR3 contains 14 residues. Trimming shortened V by 5 bases and J by 0 bases, and 13 bases separated the two germline ends. Germline V CDR1 and CDR2: GTSNPN, SVGIG (reference sequence). The CDR3 DNA sequence: TGTGCCTGGGAATCGGACAACCCTAACTATGGCTACACCTTC. Amino acid sequence: CAWESDNPNYGYTF.

This chain joins TRBV5-1 and TRBJ2-7; 7 bases match TRBD2. Unmatched junction bases numbered 4, after V lost 4 bases and J lost 0 bases. Germline CDR1 and CDR2: SGHRS and YFSETQ. This CDR3 has 14 amino acids. The CDR3 is CASSTSAFSYEQYF. Written as DNA, the CDR3 is TGCGCCAGCAGCACTAGCGCTTTCTCCTACGAGCAGTACTTC.

The V call is TRBV29-1, the J call TRBJ2-1; TRBD2 might be the D (5 bases). This CDR3 has 12 amino acids. V lost 8 bases, J lost 7 bases, and 15 bases lay in between. Germline lookup yields CDR1 SQVTM and CDR2 ANQGSEA. CDR3 sequence reads: CSSDWRGNEQFF. The CDR3 nucleotides are TGCAGCTCCGACTGGCGCGGGAATGAGCAGTTCTTC.

The chain combines TRBV7-2 with TRBJ2-5, with 10 bases aligning to TRBD2. CDR3 length: 15 residues. Germline V gene data show CDR1 as SGHTA and CDR2 as FQGNSA. V shed 2 bases, J shed 4 bases, and the junction held 4 bases outside the gene matches. The CDR3 DNA is TGTGCCAGCAGCTTAAGGACTAGCGGACTAGAGACCCAGTACTTC. Amino acids: CASSLRTSGLETQYF. Complete variable domain (other parts from reference TRBV7-2 and TRBJ2-5): GAGVSQSPSNKVTEKGKDVELRCDPISGHTALYWYRQSLGQGLEFLIYFQGNSAPDKSGLPSDRFSAERTGGSVSTLTIQRTQQEDSAVYLCASSLRTSGLETQYFGPGTRLLVL.

The chain combines TRBV19 with TRBJ2-1, with D hard to call. Trimming stripped 3 bases from V and 8 bases from J, with 14 bases between. The CDR3 spans 14 residues. The germline gives CDR1 LNHDA, CDR2 SQIVND (reference sequence). CDR3: CASSIGHSWDEQFF. The CDR3 DNA reads TGTGCCAGTAGTATCGGGCACAGCTGGGATGAGCAGTTCTTC.

Turning to this clone: The sample holds other DNA sequences that translate to the same CDR3. The CDR3 nucleotides are TGTGCCAGCAGTCTACAGGGGGGGGGCCAGCCCCAGCATTTT. This encodes CASSLQGGGQPQHF. The V gene is TRBV28, the J gene TRBJ1-5; 8 nucleotides match TRBD1. Germline assignment: CDR1 MDHEN and CDR2 SYDVKM. The V segment lost 5 bases and the J segment 7 bases; nucleotides outside the gene matches: 7. The CDR3 totals 14 residues.

Only one count was recorded for this clone. The chain links TRBV5-1 to TRBJ2-7, with 7 bases fitting TRBD1. Looked up from germline, CDR1 is SGHRS and CDR2 is YFSETQ. The CDR3 extends over 13 amino acids. V lost 4 bases to trimming and J lost 1 base; unmatched junction nucleotides: 2. The CDR3 nucleotides are TGCGCCAGCAGCGACAGGGTTTCCTACGAGCAGTACTTC. It is translated as CASSDRVSYEQYF.

In this sample, this clone turned up many times. This chain connects TRBV13 to TRBJ1-1; 9 bases agree with TRBD1. J gave up 11 bases and V 5 bases, and 9 bases lay outside the gene matches. The length of the CDR3 is 13 residues. Germline CDR1 and CDR2: PRHDT and FYEKMQ (reference sequence). In nucleotides, the CDR3 is TGTGCCAGCAGCAAACGACAGGGGGAGGATGCTTTCTTT. Its translation is CASSKRQGEDAFF.

The count of this clone is one. The chain has TRBV6-2 or TRBV6-3 and TRBJ1-2, with a weak D call TRBD1 (5 bases). CDR1 and CDR2 from the germline V gene are MNHEY and SVGEGT. There are 12 residues in the CDR3. V was trimmed by 4 bases and J by 8 bases, leaving 11 bases between them. The chain's CDR3 is CASSFSRDGYTF. The CDR3 DNA reads TGTGCCAGCAGTTTCTCCAGGGACGGCTACACCTTC.

This clone was detected a few times. This sequence joins TRBV5-1 and TRBJ2-1, with TRBD1 identical over 11 bases. Unmatched junction bases numbered 4, after V lost 3 bases and J lost 5 bases. This CDR3 has 15 residues. From germline, CDR1 is SGHRS and CDR2 YFSETQ. Here the CDR3 reads CASSSGQGDHNEQFF. The CDR3 nucleotides read TGCGCCAGCAGCTCGGGACAGGGGGACCACAATGAGCAGTTCTTC.

The chain links TRBV24-1 to TRBJ1-3, with D maybe TRBD1 (5 bases). The germline gives CDR1 KGHDR, CDR2 SFDVKD. Deletions cut 0 bases from V and 10 bases from J, with 15 bases between. The CDR3 is made up of 15 amino acids. DNA of the CDR3: TGTGCCACCAGTGATTTGAAGTTTGCGGGGGGAACCATATATTTT. Translating gives CATSDLKFAGGTIYF.

The chain employs TRBV7-3 and TRBJ2-2; 9 nucleotides align to TRBD1. This CDR3 has 14 residues. In germline, CDR1 is SGHTA, CDR2 FQGTGA. J gave up 5 bases and V 5 bases, and 3 bases lay outside the gene matches. The CDR3 region has the DNA TGTGCCAGCAGCAGGACAGGGGAAACCGGGGAGCTGTTTTTT. Amino acid sequence: CASSRTGETGELFF.

This clone has only a few counts. V is TRBV7-3 and J is TRBJ2-5; 10 positions agree with TRBD2. Germline V gives CDR1 SGHTA, CDR2 FQGTGA. The length of the CDR3 is 16 residues. The trim removed 6 bases at V and 1 base at J, leaving 8 bases unmatched. The CDR3 sequence is CASSLTSGPFQETQYF. CDR3 sequence (DNA): TGTGCCAGCAGTCTGACTAGCGGGCCGTTCCAAGAGACCCAGTACTTC.

The gene calls are TRBV5-4 and TRBJ2-5, with 11 bases identical to TRBD2. This CDR3 is 15 amino acids long. Germline-derived CDR1 and CDR2 are SGHNT and YYREEE (reference sequence). V dropped 4 bases and J dropped 4; count of bases not matched to a gene: 6. The CDR3 bases are TGTGCCAGCAGCCTTAGCGGGAGGGCCGGAGAGACCCAGTACTTC. Its translation: CASSLSGRAGETQYF.